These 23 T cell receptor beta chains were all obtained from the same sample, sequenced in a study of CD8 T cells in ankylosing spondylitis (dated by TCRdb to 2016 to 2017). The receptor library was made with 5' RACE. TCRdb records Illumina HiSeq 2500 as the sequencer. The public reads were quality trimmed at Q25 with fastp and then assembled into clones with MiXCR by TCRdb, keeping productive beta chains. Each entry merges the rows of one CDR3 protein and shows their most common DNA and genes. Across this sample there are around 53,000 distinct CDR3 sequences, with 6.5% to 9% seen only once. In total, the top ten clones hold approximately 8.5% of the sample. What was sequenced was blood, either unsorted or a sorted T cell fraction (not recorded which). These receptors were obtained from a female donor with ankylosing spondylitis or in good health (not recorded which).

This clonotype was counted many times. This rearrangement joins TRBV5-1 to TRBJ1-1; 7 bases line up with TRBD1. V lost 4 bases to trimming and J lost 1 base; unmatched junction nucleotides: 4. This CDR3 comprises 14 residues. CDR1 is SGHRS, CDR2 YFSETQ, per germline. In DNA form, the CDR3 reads TGCGCCAGCAGCGCCGGGACAGAGAACACTGAAGCTTTCTTT. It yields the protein CASSAGTENTEAFF.

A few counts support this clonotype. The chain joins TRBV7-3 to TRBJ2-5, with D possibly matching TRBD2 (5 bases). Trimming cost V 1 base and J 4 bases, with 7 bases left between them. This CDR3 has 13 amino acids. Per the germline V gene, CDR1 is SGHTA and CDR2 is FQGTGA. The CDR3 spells CASSLNGGETQYF. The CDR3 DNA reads TGTGCCAGCAGCTTAAACGGAGGAGAGACCCAGTACTTC.

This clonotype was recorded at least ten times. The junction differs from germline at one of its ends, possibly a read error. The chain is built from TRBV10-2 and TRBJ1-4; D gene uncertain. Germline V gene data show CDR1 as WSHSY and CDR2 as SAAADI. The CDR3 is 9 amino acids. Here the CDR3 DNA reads TGCGCCAGCAGTGAGTCGCAGGATTTT. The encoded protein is CASSESQDF.

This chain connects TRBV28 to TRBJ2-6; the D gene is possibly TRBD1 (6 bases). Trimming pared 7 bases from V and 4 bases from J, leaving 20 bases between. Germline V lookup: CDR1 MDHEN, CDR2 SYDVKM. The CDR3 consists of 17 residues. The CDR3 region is CASIGGNRLSGANVLTF. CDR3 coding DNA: TGTGCCAGCATTGGGGGCAACAGACTATCAGGGGCCAACGTCCTGACTTTC.

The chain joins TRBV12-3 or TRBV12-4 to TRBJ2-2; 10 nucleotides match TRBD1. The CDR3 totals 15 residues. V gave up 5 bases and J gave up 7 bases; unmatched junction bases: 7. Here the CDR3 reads CASSAGTGVVGELFF. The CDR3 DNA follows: TGTGCCAGCAGTGCCGGGACAGGGGTTGTCGGGGAGCTGTTTTTT.

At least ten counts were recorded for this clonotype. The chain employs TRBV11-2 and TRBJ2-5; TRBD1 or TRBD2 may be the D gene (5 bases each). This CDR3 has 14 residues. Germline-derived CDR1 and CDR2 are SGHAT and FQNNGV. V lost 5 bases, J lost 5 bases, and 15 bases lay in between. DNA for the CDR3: TGTGCCAGCAGCCGGGCAGGGACCCGTGAGACCCAGTACTTC. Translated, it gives CASSRAGTRETQYF.

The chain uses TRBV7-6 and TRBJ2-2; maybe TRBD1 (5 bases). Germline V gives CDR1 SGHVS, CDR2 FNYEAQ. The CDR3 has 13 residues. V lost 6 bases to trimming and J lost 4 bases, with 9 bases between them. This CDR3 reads CASSRQTTGELFF. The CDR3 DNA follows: TGTGCCAGCAGTCGACAGACCACCGGGGAGCTGTTTTTT.

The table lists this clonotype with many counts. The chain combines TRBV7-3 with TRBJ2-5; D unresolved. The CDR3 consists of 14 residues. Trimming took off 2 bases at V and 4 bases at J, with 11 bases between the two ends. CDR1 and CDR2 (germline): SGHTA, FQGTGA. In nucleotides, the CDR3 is TGTGCCAGCAGCTTATTGCCGGGCCTAGAGACCCAGTACTTC. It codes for CASSLLPGLETQYF.

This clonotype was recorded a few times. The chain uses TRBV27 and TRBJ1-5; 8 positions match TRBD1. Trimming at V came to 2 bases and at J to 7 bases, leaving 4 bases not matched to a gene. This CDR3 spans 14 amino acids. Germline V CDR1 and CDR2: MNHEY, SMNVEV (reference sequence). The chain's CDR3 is CASSLTRGHQPQHF. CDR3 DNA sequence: TGTGCCAGCAGTTTAACCAGGGGGCACCAGCCCCAGCATTTT.

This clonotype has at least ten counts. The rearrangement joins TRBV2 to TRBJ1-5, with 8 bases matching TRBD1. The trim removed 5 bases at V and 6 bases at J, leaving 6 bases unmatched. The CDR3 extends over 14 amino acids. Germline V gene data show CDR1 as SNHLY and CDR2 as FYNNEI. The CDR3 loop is CASSPDRERQPQHF. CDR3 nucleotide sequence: TGTGCCAGCAGTCCGGACAGGGAACGTCAGCCCCAGCATTTT.

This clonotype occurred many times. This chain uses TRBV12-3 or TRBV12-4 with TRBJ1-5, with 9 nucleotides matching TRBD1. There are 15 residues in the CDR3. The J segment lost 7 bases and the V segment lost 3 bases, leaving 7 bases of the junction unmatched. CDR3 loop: CASSFGRQGVQPQHF. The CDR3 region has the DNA TGTGCCAGCAGTTTCGGCCGACAGGGGGTCCAGCCCCAGCATTTT.

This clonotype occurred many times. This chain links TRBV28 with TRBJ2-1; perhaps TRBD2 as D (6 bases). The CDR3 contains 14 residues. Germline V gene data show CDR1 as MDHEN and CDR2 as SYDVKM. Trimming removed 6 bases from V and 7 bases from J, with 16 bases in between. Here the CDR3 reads CASSPGPGGNEQFF. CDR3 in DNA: TGTGCCAGCAGCCCCGGACCCGGAGGGAATGAGCAGTTCTTC.

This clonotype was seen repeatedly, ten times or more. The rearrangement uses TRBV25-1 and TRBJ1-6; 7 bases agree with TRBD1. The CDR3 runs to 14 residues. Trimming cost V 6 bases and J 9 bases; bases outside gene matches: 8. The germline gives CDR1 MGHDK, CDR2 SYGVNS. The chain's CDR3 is CASRTQGQGSPLHF. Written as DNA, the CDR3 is TGTGCCAGCAGGACACAGGGGCAAGGTTCACCCCTCCACTTT.

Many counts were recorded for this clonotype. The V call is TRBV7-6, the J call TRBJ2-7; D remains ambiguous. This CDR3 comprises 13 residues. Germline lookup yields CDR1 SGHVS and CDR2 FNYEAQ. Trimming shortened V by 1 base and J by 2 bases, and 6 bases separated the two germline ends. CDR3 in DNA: TGTGCCAGCAGCTTAGGTCGGGCCTACGAGCAGTACGTC. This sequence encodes CASSLGRAYEQYV.

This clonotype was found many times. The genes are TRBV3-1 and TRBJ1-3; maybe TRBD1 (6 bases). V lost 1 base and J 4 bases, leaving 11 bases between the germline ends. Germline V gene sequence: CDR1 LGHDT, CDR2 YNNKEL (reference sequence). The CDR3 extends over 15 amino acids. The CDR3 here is CASSQAGAWGNTIYF. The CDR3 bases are TGTGCCAGCAGCCAAGCGGGGGCTTGGGGAAACACCATATATTTT.

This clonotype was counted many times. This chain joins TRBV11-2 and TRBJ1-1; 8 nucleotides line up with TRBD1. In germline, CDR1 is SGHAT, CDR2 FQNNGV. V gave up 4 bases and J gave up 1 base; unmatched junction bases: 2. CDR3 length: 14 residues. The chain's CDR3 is CASSSQGANTEAFF. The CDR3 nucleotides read TGTGCCAGCAGCTCTCAGGGGGCGAACACTGAAGCTTTCTTT.

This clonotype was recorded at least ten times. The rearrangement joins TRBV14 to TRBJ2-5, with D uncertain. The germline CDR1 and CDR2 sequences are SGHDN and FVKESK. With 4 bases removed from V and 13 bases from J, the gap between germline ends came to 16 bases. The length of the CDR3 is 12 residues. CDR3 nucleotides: TGTGCCAGCAGCCCCATTACCAAGATGTTGTACTTC. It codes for CASSPITKMLYF.

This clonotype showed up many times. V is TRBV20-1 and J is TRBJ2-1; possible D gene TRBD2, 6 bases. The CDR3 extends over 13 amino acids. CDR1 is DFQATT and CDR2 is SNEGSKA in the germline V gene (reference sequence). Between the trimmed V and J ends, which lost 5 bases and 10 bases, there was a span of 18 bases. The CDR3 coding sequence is TGCAGTGCTCGTCCAGTGTACCTAGCGGAGCAGTTCTTC. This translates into CSARPVYLAEQFF.

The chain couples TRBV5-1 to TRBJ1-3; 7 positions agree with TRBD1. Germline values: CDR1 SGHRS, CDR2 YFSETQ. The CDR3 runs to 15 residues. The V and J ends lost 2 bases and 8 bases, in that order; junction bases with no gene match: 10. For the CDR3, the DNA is TGCGCCAGCAGCTTACAGCCAGGACAGGCAGACACCATATATTTT. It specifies CASSLQPGQADTIYF. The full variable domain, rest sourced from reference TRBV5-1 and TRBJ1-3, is KAGVTQTPRYLIKTRGQQVTLSCSPISGHRSVSWYQQTPGQGLQFLFEYFSETQRNKGNFPGRFSGRQFSNSRSEMNVSTLELGDSALYLCASSLQPGQADTIYFGEGSWLTVV.

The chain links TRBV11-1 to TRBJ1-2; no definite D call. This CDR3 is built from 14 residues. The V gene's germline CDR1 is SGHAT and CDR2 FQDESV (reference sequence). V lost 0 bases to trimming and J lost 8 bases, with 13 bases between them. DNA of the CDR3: TGTGCCAGCAGCTTAGCGCTGGCCGCGGGGGGCTACACCTTC. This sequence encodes CASSLALAAGGYTF.

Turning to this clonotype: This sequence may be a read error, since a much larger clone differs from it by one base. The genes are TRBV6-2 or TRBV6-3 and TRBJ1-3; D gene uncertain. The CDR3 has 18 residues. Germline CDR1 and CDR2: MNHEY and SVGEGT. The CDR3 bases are TGTGCCAGCAGTTACTCTTCGTCGGTGGGAGACTCTGGAAACACCACATATTTT. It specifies CASSYSSSVGDSGNTTYF.

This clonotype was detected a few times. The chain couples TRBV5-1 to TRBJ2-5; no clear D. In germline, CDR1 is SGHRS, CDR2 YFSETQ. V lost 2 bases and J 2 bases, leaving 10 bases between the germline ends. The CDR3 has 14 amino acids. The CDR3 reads CASSLTVGQETQYF. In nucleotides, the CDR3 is TGCGCCAGCAGCTTAACAGTGGGACAAGAGACCCAGTACTTC.

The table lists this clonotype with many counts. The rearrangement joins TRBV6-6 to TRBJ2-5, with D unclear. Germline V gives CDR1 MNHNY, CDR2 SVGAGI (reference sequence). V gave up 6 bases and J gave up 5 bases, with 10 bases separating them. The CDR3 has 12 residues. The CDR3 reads CASSPVPETQYF. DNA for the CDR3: TGTGCCAGCAGCCCCGTCCCCGAGACCCAGTACTTC.